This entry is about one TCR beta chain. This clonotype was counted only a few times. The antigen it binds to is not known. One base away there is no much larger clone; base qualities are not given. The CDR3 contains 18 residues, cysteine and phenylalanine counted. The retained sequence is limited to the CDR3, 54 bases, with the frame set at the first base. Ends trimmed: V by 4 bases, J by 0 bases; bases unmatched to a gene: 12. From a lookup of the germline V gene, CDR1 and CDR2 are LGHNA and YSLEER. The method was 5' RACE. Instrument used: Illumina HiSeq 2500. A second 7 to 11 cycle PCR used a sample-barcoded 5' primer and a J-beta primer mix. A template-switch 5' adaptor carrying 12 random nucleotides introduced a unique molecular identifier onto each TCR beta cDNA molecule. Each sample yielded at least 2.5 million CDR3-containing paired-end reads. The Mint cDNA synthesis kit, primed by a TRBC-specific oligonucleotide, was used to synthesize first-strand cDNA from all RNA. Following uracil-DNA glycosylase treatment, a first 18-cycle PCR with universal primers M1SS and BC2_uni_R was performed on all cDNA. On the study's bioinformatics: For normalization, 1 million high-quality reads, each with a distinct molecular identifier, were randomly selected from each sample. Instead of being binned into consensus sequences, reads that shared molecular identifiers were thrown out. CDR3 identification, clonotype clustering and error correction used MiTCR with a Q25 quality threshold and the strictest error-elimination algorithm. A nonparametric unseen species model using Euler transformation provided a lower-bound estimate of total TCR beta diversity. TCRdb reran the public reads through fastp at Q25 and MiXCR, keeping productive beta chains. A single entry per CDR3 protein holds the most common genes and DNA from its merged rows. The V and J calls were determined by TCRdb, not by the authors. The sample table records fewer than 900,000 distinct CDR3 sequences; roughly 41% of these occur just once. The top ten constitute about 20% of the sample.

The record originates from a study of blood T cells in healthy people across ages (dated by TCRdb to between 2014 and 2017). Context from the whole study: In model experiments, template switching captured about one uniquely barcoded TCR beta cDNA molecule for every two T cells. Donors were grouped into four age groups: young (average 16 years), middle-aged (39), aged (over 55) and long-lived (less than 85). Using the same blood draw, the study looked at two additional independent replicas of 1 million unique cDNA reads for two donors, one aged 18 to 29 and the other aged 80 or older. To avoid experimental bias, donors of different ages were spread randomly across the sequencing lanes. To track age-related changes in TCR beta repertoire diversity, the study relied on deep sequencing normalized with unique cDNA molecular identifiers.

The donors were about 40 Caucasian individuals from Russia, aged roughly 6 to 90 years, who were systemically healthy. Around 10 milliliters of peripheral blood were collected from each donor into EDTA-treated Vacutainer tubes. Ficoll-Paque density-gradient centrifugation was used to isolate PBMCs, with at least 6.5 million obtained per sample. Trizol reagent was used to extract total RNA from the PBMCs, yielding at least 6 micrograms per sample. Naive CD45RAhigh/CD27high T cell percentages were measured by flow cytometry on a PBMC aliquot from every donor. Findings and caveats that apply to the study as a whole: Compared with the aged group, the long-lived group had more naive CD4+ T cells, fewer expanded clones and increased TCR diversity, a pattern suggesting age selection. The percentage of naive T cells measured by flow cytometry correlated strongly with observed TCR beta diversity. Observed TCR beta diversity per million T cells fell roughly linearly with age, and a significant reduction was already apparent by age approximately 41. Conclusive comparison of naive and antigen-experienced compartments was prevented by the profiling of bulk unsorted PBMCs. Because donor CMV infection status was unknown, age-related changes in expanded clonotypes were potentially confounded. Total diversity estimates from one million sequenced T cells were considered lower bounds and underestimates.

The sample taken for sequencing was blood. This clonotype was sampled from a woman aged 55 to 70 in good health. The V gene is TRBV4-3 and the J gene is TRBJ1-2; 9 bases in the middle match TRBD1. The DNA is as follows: TGCGCCAGCAGCCCACACCTGGGACAGGGAATGACTAACTATGGCTACACCTTC. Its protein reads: CASSPHLGQGMTNYGYTF.